This T cell receptor (beta chain) was documented in a study of blood T cell repertoires in COVID-19. Study information: Specimens from acute and convalescent COVID-19 originated in the United States, Italy and Spain. Sources were T cells, B-cell-depleted T cells, or PBMCs; the material itself was cDNA or gDNA.

Trimming removed 6 bases from V and 7 bases from J; junction bases left unmatched: 10. Germline values: CDR1 LNHDA, CDR2 SQIVND (reference sequence). This CDR3 has 14 residues. As originally analysed: The assay estimated nucleated cells by amplifying reference gene primers. Method: immunoSEQ multiplex PCR; TCRdb's copy keeps in-frame clones and lacks some. V and J calls and clone size are those listed in that table; D and trimming were worked out from the DNA. The sample shows about 150,000 clones, around 83% of them seen only once. The sequencing input was peripheral blood. The clonotype comes from a woman of 80 years or more with acute or convalescent COVID-19. The gene calls are TRBV19 and TRBJ1-2; TRBD1 agrees at 8 bases. CDR3 DNA: TGTGCCAGTAGGACTCCAGGGGGCCGGGTTGGCTACACCTTC. Translation: CASRTPGGRVGYTF.